This TCR beta chain was sequenced for a study of blood T cell repertoires in COVID-19. Study background: Specimens from acute and convalescent COVID-19 originated in the United States, Italy and Spain. Sample material is recorded as cDNA or gDNA derived from T cells, B-cell-depleted T cells, or PBMCs.

Donors were grouped by their self-reported clinical history. Original data processing: Reference gene primer amplification gave nucleated cell count estimates. Produced via immunoSEQ multiplex PCR; TCRdb's table is partial and in-frame only. The V and J calls and clone size are taken from that table; D and trimming were inferred from the DNA. The top ten hold roughly 4% of the sample, which has around 110,000 clones, 84% seen once. The CDR3 sequence is 17 residues long. J was trimmed by 2 bases and V by 1 base; bases with no gene match: 5. In germline, CDR1 is SGHTA, CDR2 FQGTGA. The chain recombines TRBV7-3 with TRBJ2-1, with TRBD1 matching 10 bases. The TCR originated in a woman aged 25 to 39 who had recovered from COVID-19. Material: PBMCs or T cells enriched from blood (not recorded which). The CDR3 loop reads CASSLRGGQGAYNEQFF. CDR3 coding DNA: TGTGCCAGCAGCTTAAGGGGAGGACAGGGGGCCTACAATGAGCAGTTCTTC.